Each of the 24 T cell receptor beta chains below was sequenced from the same sample in a study of T cells after yellow fever vaccination. TCRdb reprocessed the 5' RACE reads via MiXCR and lists one record per CDR3 protein. The sample holds some 260,000 distinct CDR3 sequences; about 5.2% are singletons and the top ten take around 3.3%. The material was CD4+ T cells sorted from PBMCs, obtained on the day of the yellow fever booster vaccination. These receptors originate from a man in his late teens or twenties who received the YFV17D yellow fever vaccine.

The gene calls are TRBV21-1 and TRBJ1-1; TRBD1 is the table's D call and was not checked against the DNA. TRBV21-1 is a pseudogene locus. The CDR3 is 15 residues long. CDR3 amino acids: CASSSREGMNTEAFF. CDR3 sequence (DNA): TGTGCCAGCAGCAGCAGGGAAGGGATGAACACTGAAGCTTTCTTT.

This rearrangement joins TRBV3-1 to TRBJ2-7; TRBD2 is a possible D gene (6 bases). CDR1 is LGHDT and CDR2 is YNNKEL in the germline V gene (reference sequence). The CDR3 length is 16 residues. Trimming cost V 4 bases and J 4 bases, with 20 bases left between them. The CDR3 DNA reads as TGTGCCAGCAGCCCCGGAGGAGGGCTCGAGGGTTACGAGCAGTACTTC. It translates to CASSPGGGLEGYEQYF.

This chain connects TRBV19 to TRBJ1-2; TRBD1 agrees at 10 bases. CDR3 length: 14 amino acids. Germline V lookup: CDR1 LNHDA, CDR2 SQIVND (reference sequence). V shed 5 bases, J shed 7 bases, and the junction held 7 bases outside the gene matches. CDR3 loop: CASSPGQGIRGYTF. The CDR3 DNA reads as TGTGCCAGTAGTCCGGGACAGGGGATCCGTGGCTACACCTTC.

The chain employs TRBV6-5 and TRBJ1-2; tentative D call: TRBD1 (5 bases). Trimming shortened V by 2 bases and J by 5 bases, and 12 bases separated the two germline ends. This CDR3 has 14 residues. From germline, CDR1 is MNHEY and CDR2 SVGAGI. The CDR3 reads CASSYQGTYYGYTF. The CDR3 coding sequence is TGTGCCAGCAGTTACCAGGGCACCTATTATGGCTACACCTTC.

The chain has TRBV24-1 and TRBJ1-5, with 7 positions matching TRBD1. CDR3 size: 16 residues. The germline gives CDR1 KGHDR, CDR2 SFDVKD. Trimming cost V 2 bases and J 4 bases; bases outside gene matches: 7. CDR3 sequence reads: CATSDSTGFFNQPQHF. The CDR3 DNA is TGTGCCACCAGTGATTCGACAGGGTTTTTTAATCAGCCCCAGCATTTT.

The table lists this clonotype with a few counts. The chain recombines TRBV10-3 with TRBJ1-5; no clear D. CDR3 size: 15 residues. Germline V gene lookup returns CDR1 ENHRY and CDR2 SYGVKD. Trimming cost V 3 bases and J 2 bases, with 11 bases left between them. The CDR3 sequence is CAISDQGSGNQPQHF. The CDR3 DNA reads as TGTGCCATCAGTGATCAAGGATCCGGCAATCAGCCCCAGCATTTT.

This clonotype was counted only a few times. V is TRBV6-2 or TRBV6-3 and J is TRBJ1-5, with TRBD1 matching over 7 bases. CDR1 MNHEY and CDR2 SVGEGT come from the germline V gene. The CDR3 loop spans 14 amino acids. V trimming: 8 bases; J trimming: 4 bases; junction bases outside the gene matches: 8. CDR3 bases: TGTGCCAGCGGACCGGGACAGAGAAATCAGCCCCAGCATTTT. Residues: CASGPGQRNQPQHF.

This sequence joins TRBV30 and TRBJ2-7; D is unresolved. This CDR3 has 14 residues. The germline V and J ends were trimmed by 2 bases and 2 bases, with 13 bases remaining between them. The germline V gene has CDR1 GTSNPN and CDR2 SVGIG (reference sequence). Here the CDR3 reads CAWSSGSRTYEQYF. The DNA for the CDR3 is TGTGCCTGGAGTTCCGGGTCCCGCACCTACGAGCAGTACTTC. The full variable domain, rest sourced from reference TRBV30 and TRBJ2-7, is SQTIHQWPATLVQPVGSPLSLECTVEGTSNPNLYWYRQAAGRGLQLLFYSVGIGQISSEVPQNLSASRPQDRQFILSSKKLLLSDSGFYLCAWSSGSRTYEQYFGPGTRLTVT.

Ten or more counts support this clonotype. The V gene is TRBV18, the J gene TRBJ2-7, with TRBD2 identical over 8 bases. J lost 0 bases, V lost 3 bases, and 7 bases had no gene match. CDR3 length: 16 amino acids. CDR1 is KGHSH and CDR2 is LQKENI in the germline V gene. CDR3 sequence (DNA): TGTGCCAGCTCACCTCGGGTAGCGGGGACCTCCTACGAGCAGTACTTC. Translation gives CASSPRVAGTSYEQYF.

This clonotype was detected ten times or more. The chain combines TRBV5-1 with TRBJ2-3; D may match TRBD1 or TRBD2 (6 bases each). This CDR3 comprises 15 residues. Between the trimmed V and J ends, which lost 0 bases and 6 bases, there was a span of 14 bases. Germline V gene sequence: CDR1 SGHRS, CDR2 YFSETQ. The CDR3 loop reads CASSLGSRGGDTQYF. The CDR3 DNA reads as TGCGCCAGCAGCTTGGGTTCCAGGGGAGGTGATACGCAGTATTTT.

There are a few counts of this clonotype. This chain connects TRBV6-2 or TRBV6-3 to TRBJ2-3; 16 nucleotides line up with TRBD2. The CDR3 extends over 20 amino acids. V lost 8 bases to trimming and J lost 2 bases; unmatched junction nucleotides: 16. Germline CDR1 MNHEY, CDR2 SVGEGT. The CDR3 DNA reads TGTGCCAGCCTCTCCGAGGGACTAGCGGGGGGGAGCAGCACCACAGATACGCAGTATTTT. This translates into CASLSEGLAGGSSTTDTQYF.

This clonotype was observed a few times. The chain combines TRBV28 with TRBJ2-3; no reliable D call. Germline V gene data show CDR1 as MDHEN and CDR2 as SYDVKM. Trimming pared 7 bases from V and 0 bases from J, leaving 17 bases between. This CDR3 comprises 16 residues. The DNA of the CDR3 is TGTGCCAGCACCCCCTATAGTGGCTCTAGCACAGATACGCAGTATTTT. It specifies CASTPYSGSSTDTQYF.

V is TRBV19 and J is TRBJ1-1, with D hard to call. Between the trimmed V and J ends, which lost 3 bases and 1 base, there was a span of 6 bases. CDR3 size: 13 residues. Germline assignment: CDR1 LNHDA and CDR2 SQIVND (reference sequence). The CDR3 nucleotides are TGTGCCAGTAGTATGACGGCGAACACTGAAGCTTTCTTT. Protein sequence: CASSMTANTEAFF.

This rearrangement joins TRBV5-1 to TRBJ2-7, with D perhaps TRBD2 (5 bases). The CDR3 runs to 17 residues. The V end was cut by 0 bases, the J end by 0 bases, with 16 bases between. Germline V CDR1 and CDR2: SGHRS, YFSETQ. CDR3 in amino acids: CASSLVGAGFGSYEQYF. Here the CDR3 DNA reads TGCGCCAGCAGCTTGGTGGGTGCGGGCTTCGGCTCCTACGAGCAGTACTTC.

There are a few counts of this clonotype. This rearrangement joins TRBV3-1 to TRBJ1-5, with D maybe TRBD1 (5 bases). The CDR3 loop spans 13 amino acids. The V and J ends lost 8 bases and 9 bases respectively, with 17 bases between them. CDR1 is LGHDT, CDR2 YNNKEL, per germline (reference sequence). The CDR3 reads CASSGREGGPQHF. DNA for the CDR3: TGTGCCAGCTCAGGGAGAGAAGGCGGGCCCCAGCATTTT.

In its sample, this clonotype was seen many times. Written as DNA, the CDR3 is TGCGCCAGCAGCCAATCACACACCGACATTGGTACGCAGTATTTT. Translated, it gives CASSQSHTDIGTQYF. The genes are TRBV4-3 and TRBJ2-3; D is unresolved. Looked up from germline, CDR1 is LGHNA and CDR2 is YSLEER. The CDR3 runs 15 residues. With 2 bases removed from V and 8 bases from J, the gap between germline ends came to 17 bases.

A remark on this clonotype: Germline and junction disagree at one end, which may indicate a read error. The chain links TRBV7-7 to TRBJ1-1; D is uncertain. The CDR3 consists of 13 residues. The germline gives CDR1 SSHAT, CDR2 FNYEAQ (reference sequence). CDR3 sequence: CASSPTRAAEAFF. The CDR3 DNA is TGTGCTAGCAGCCCAACTCGGGCCGCTGAAGCTTTCTTT.

The sample holds many counts of this clonotype. The genes are TRBV2 and TRBJ2-3; D is uncertain. The CDR3 is made up of 13 amino acids. Looked up from germline, CDR1 is SNHLY and CDR2 is FYNNEI. Trimming cost V 4 bases and J 5 bases, with 10 bases left between them. The chain's CDR3 is CASSVAMRDTQYF. The DNA of the CDR3 is TGTGCCAGCAGTGTCGCAATGCGAGATACGCAGTATTTT.

This chain joins TRBV5-1 and TRBJ2-1; 12 nucleotides line up with TRBD2. V lost 0 bases and J lost 2; bases outside the gene matches: 6. Germline CDR1 and CDR2: SGHRS and YFSETQ. This CDR3 has 18 residues. CDR3 sequence (DNA): TGCGCCAGCAGCTTGGGGTCGACTAGCGGGAGTACCTACAATGAGCAGTTCTTC. It is translated as CASSLGSTSGSTYNEQFF.

This clonotype was found a few times. The chain is built from TRBV24-1 and TRBJ1-2; no clear D. Trimming removed 8 bases from V and 4 bases from J, with 4 bases in between. The V gene's germline CDR1 is KGHDR and CDR2 SFDVKD. The CDR3 runs 10 residues. The CDR3 DNA is TGTGCCACCATCTTCTATGGCTACACCTTC. This gives the protein CATIFYGYTF.

The gene calls are TRBV10-3 and TRBJ2-7; D is perhaps TRBD1 (6 bases). Germline V gene data show CDR1 as ENHRY and CDR2 as SYGVKD. The CDR3 length is 14 residues. The ends were cut back, 4 bases at V and 1 base at J, with 11 bases in the middle. The CDR3 nucleotides read TGTGCCATCAGTGGGCAGGGGTTATCCTACGAGCAGTACTTC. Translated: CAISGQGLSYEQYF.

This clonotype has just a few counts. The chain has TRBV20-1 and TRBJ1-2; D not certain. CDR3 length equals 14 residues. Germline CDR1 DFQATT, CDR2 SNEGSKA (reference sequence). Trimming pared 4 bases from V and 8 bases from J, leaving 20 bases between. CDR3: CSATRAGVTRGYTF. CDR3 nucleotide sequence: TGCAGTGCTACCAGAGCCGGGGTCACTAGAGGCTACACCTTC.

A few counts support this clonotype. The rearrangement joins TRBV9 to TRBJ1-6; 7 bases agree with TRBD1. With 0 bases clipped from V and 9 bases from J, the junction kept 6 bases outside the gene matches. The CDR3 length is 15 residues. CDR1 and CDR2 from the germline V gene are SGDLS and YYNGEE. The DNA of the CDR3 is TGTGCCAGCAGCGTAGGAGGGGACAGAATTTCACCCCTCCACTTT. It encodes CASSVGGDRISPLHF. The whole variable domain, filled in from reference TRBV9 and TRBJ1-6, reads DSGVTQTPKHLITATGQRVTLRCSPRSGDLSVYWYQQSLDQGLQFLIQYYNGEERAKGNILERFSAQQFPDLHSELNLSSLELGDSALYFCASSVGGDRISPLHFGNGTRLTVT.

This clonotype turned up a few times. This rearrangement joins TRBV12-3 or TRBV12-4 to TRBJ1-2; 12 bases fit TRBD1. The V and J ends lost 2 bases and 9 bases, in that order; junction bases with no gene match: 7. This CDR3 has 15 residues. CDR3 region: CASSLFGTGGESYTF. The CDR3 region has the DNA TGTGCCAGCAGTTTATTTGGGACAGGGGGCGAGAGCTACACCTTC.